The 23 T cell receptor beta chains listed next were all sequenced from one sample in a study of CD8+ T cells in alopecia areata. Sequencing used cDNA as its template, made by extracting RNA and reverse transcribing it. TCRdb's copy holds only in-frame clones and misses some; the assay was immunoSEQ multiplex PCR. The sample contains 150,000 to 200,000 clones, 60% of which appear only once. Treatment indicated: oral pan-JAK inhibitor, 5-10 mg twice daily. The sequenced sample was CD4+ T cells sorted from blood, obtained at week 24, from a patient treated with tofacitinib. The source of these receptors is a human donor with alopecia areata.

The chain has TRBV27 and TRBJ2-1; TRBD2 matches 7 bases. Germline V gene lookup returns CDR1 MNHEY and CDR2 SMNVEV (reference sequence). J was trimmed by 3 bases and V by 2 bases; bases with no gene match: 10. This CDR3 comprises 17 residues. The CDR3 coding sequence is TGTGCCAGCAGTTTAGCCGTGGGGAGGGACCACTACAATGAGCAGTTCTTC. This sequence encodes CASSLAVGRDHYNEQFF.

In this sample, this clone turned up a few times. The gene calls are TRBV29-1 and TRBJ2-1, with TRBD1 as a possible D gene (6 bases). The CDR3 has 16 amino acids. The ends were cut back, 7 bases at V and 4 bases at J, with 23 bases in the middle. Germline values: CDR1 SQVTM, CDR2 ANQGSEA. For the CDR3, the DNA is TGCAGCGCTCAACGACAGGCTCGTCTAAATTACAATGAGCAGTTCTTC. Protein sequence: CSAQRQARLNYNEQFF.

The J gene is TRBJ1-5, the V gene TRBV7-2; 7 bases line up with TRBD1. CDR1 SGHTA and CDR2 FQGNSA come from the germline V gene. Trimming cost V 5 bases and J 4 bases; bases outside gene matches: 8. CDR3 length equals 15 residues. In nucleotides, the CDR3 is TGTGCCAGCAGCCTTTCAAGGGACAGAAATCAGCCCCAGCATTTT. It specifies CASSLSRDRNQPQHF.

This chain uses TRBV4-2 with TRBJ1-6; maybe TRBD1 (5 bases). Per the germline V gene, CDR1 is LGHNA and CDR2 is YNFKEQ. Trimming cost V 2 bases and J 6 bases, with 14 bases left between them. The CDR3 is 16 amino acids. The CDR3 sequence is CASSQHQGIANSPLHF. CDR3 coding DNA: TGTGCCAGCAGCCAACACCAGGGAATAGCTAATTCACCCCTCCACTTT.

This clone was seen only a few times. The V call is TRBV4-2, the J call TRBJ2-7, with D tentatively TRBD1 or TRBD2 (5 bases each). The CDR3 extends over 12 amino acids. Germline V lookup: CDR1 LGHNA, CDR2 YNFKEQ. V was cut by 0 bases and J by 6 bases, with 6 bases left in between. The CDR3 protein is CASSQERGEQYF. The CDR3, as DNA: TGTGCCAGCAGCCAAGAGAGGGGCGAGCAGTACTTC.

The chain is built from TRBV5-1 and TRBJ1-2, with 8 bases that match TRBD1. After removal of 2 bases from V and 4 bases from J, the junction contained 7 bases not matched to a gene. This CDR3 contains 15 residues. The V gene's germline CDR1 is SGHRS and CDR2 YFSETQ. The CDR3 bases are TGCGCCAGCAGCTTCGGACAGGGAGAGACCTATGGCTACACCTTC. Translated: CASSFGQGETYGYTF.

V gene TRBV5-6 combines with J gene TRBJ2-1; 15 bases agree with TRBD2. This CDR3 spans 19 amino acids. The germline gives CDR1 SGHDT, CDR2 YYEEEE. The trim removed 6 bases at V and 0 bases at J, leaving 10 bases unmatched. CDR3: CASNPRPGLAGGSYNEQFF. In nucleotides, the CDR3 is TGTGCCAGCAACCCACGGCCGGGACTAGCGGGGGGCTCCTACAATGAGCAGTTCTTC.

The rearrangement uses TRBV6-5 and TRBJ2-3; D is perhaps TRBD1 (5 bases). Germline V CDR1 and CDR2: MNHEY, SVGAGI. This CDR3 spans 16 amino acids. V was trimmed by 3 bases and J by 4 bases, leaving 17 bases between them. The CDR3 here is CASSYRGPMGPDTQYF. In nucleotides, the CDR3 is TGTGCCAGCAGTTATCGCGGCCCCATGGGGCCAGATACGCAGTATTTT.

There are a few counts of this clone. The CDR3: CASSLYGQGAADTQYF. DNA for the CDR3: TGTGCCAGCAGTTTATACGGACAGGGCGCCGCAGATACGCAGTATTTT. The chain combines TRBV28 with TRBJ2-3; 8 positions agree with TRBD1. Trimming at V came to 1 base and at J to 4 bases, leaving 7 bases not matched to a gene. This CDR3 has 16 amino acids. Germline V gives CDR1 MDHEN, CDR2 SYDVKM.

V and J are TRBV6-5 and TRBJ1-6, with 7 nucleotides matching TRBD1. The length of the CDR3 is 14 residues. Trimming took 5 bases from V and 7 from J; bases not matched to a gene: 5. CDR1 MNHEY and CDR2 SVGAGI come from the germline V gene. The CDR3 nucleotides read TGTGCCAGCAGTGGGGGACAGTCAAATTCACCCCTCCACTTT. Translation gives CASSGGQSNSPLHF.

As concerns this clone: In the same sample, other DNA sequences code for this CDR3. CDR3 DNA: TGCAGCGGTGGACAGGGGGCATATGGCTACACCTTC. Translation: CSGGQGAYGYTF. The chain employs TRBV29-1 and TRBJ1-2; 11 bases match TRBD1. V gave up 7 bases and J gave up 5 bases; unmatched junction bases: 3. The germline V gene has CDR1 SQVTM and CDR2 ANQGSEA. The CDR3 runs to 12 residues.

The rearrangement links TRBV2 to TRBJ2-7, with 7 bases fitting TRBD2. From germline, CDR1 is SNHLY and CDR2 FYNNEI. Unmatched junction bases numbered 6, after V lost 7 bases and J lost 3 bases. The CDR3 has 13 amino acids. CDR3: CASTGTGGYEQYF. CDR3 DNA: TGTGCCAGCACGGGGACGGGGGGCTACGAGCAGTACTTC.

The V call is TRBV6-1, the J call TRBJ1-1; D is unresolved. CDR3 size: 12 residues. With 7 bases removed from V and 1 base from J, the gap between germline ends came to 7 bases. The V gene's germline CDR1 is MNHNS and CDR2 SASEGT. CDR3: CASTDTNTEAFF. DNA for the CDR3: TGTGCCAGCACCGACACGAACACTGAAGCTTTCTTT.

The V gene is TRBV2, the J gene TRBJ1-4, with 8 bases that match TRBD1. The CDR3 sequence is 17 residues long. In germline, CDR1 is SNHLY, CDR2 FYNNEI. Trimming took 5 bases from V and 5 from J; bases not matched to a gene: 13. The CDR3 region is CASSTFLAGGVNEKLFF. The CDR3 bases are TGTGCCAGCAGTACTTTCCTGGCAGGGGGCGTAAATGAAAAACTGTTTTTT.

This clone was picked up a small number of times. The chain has TRBV9 and TRBJ1-1; D is unclear. This CDR3 is 13 amino acids long. Germline V gene lookup returns CDR1 SGDLS and CDR2 YYNGEE. Between the trimmed V and J ends, which lost 3 bases and 0 bases, there was a span of 6 bases. CDR3 region: CASSAEVNTEAFF. The CDR3 DNA is TGTGCCAGCAGCGCCGAAGTGAACACTGAAGCTTTCTTT.

The rearrangement uses TRBV25-1 and TRBJ2-1, with D unresolved. The CDR3 is made up of 15 amino acids. Germline V gene data show CDR1 as MGHDK and CDR2 as SYGVNS. The V and J ends lost 4 bases and 8 bases respectively, with 18 bases between them. CDR3 DNA sequence: TGTGCCAGCAGTGCTCGGAGAGACGGGCGCGATGAGCAGTTCTTC. It translates to CASSARRDGRDEQFF.

V is TRBV5-1 and J is TRBJ2-7; TRBD2 matches at 7 bases. V shed 4 bases, J shed 4 bases, and the junction held 8 bases outside the gene matches. This CDR3 has 14 residues. Germline V gives CDR1 SGHRS, CDR2 YFSETQ. The CDR3 DNA is TGCGCCAGCAGCCAGGCTAGCGGAGCGTACGAGCAGTACTTC. Amino acid sequence: CASSQASGAYEQYF.

The sample holds a few counts of this clone. The chain recombines TRBV4-1 with TRBJ2-1; 9 bases line up with TRBD1. Trimming at V came to 1 base and at J to 2 bases, leaving 9 bases not matched to a gene. CDR3 length: 18 amino acids. In germline, CDR1 is MGHRA, CDR2 YSYEKL. The CDR3, as DNA: TGCGCCAGCAGCCAAGGGTCACCCGGGACAGGGACCTACAATGAGCAGTTCTTC. Protein: CASSQGSPGTGTYNEQFF.

This clone has ten or more counts. This sequence joins TRBV23-1 and TRBJ1-2; the D gene is possibly TRBD1 (5 bases). TRBV23-1 is classed as an ORF, of uncertain function. With 1 base removed from V and 5 bases from J, the gap between germline ends came to 8 bases. This CDR3 is 13 amino acids long. CDR3 DNA sequence: TGCGCCAGCAGTCAATTTGGGGGGTATGGCTACACCTTC. It encodes CASSQFGGYGYTF.

This sequence joins TRBV6-5 and TRBJ2-3, with TRBD2 identical over 7 bases. The CDR3 has 16 residues. CDR1 and CDR2 from the germline V gene are MNHEY and SVGAGI. With 4 bases clipped from V and 0 bases from J, the junction kept 7 bases outside the gene matches. This CDR3 is CASSFLGGESTDTQYF. The CDR3 DNA reads as TGTGCCAGCAGTTTCTTGGGGGGGGAAAGCACAGATACGCAGTATTTT.

This chain uses TRBV28 with TRBJ1-2; unclear D gene. Germline-derived CDR1 and CDR2 are MDHEN and SYDVKM. V lost 9 bases and J 4 bases, leaving 18 bases between the germline ends. CDR3 length: 14 residues. CDR3 bases: TGTGCCAGTAGTACATGGAACAAGGGCTATGGCTACACCTTC. It translates to CASSTWNKGYGYTF.

The chain recombines TRBV7-7 with TRBJ2-5; TRBD2 agrees at 10 bases. Trimming took 1 base from V and 2 from J; bases not matched to a gene: 1. This CDR3 has 15 residues. Germline V gene data show CDR1 as SSHAT and CDR2 as FNYEAQ (reference sequence). The CDR3 is CASSLVAGGQETQYF. The CDR3 region has the DNA TGTGCCAGCAGCTTAGTAGCGGGGGGACAAGAGACCCAGTACTTC.

In its sample, this clone was seen a few times. V and J are TRBV29-1 and TRBJ1-2; weak D call: TRBD1 (6 bases). Per the germline V gene, CDR1 is SQVTM and CDR2 is ANQGSEA. The CDR3 covers 13 residues. Between the trimmed V and J ends, which lost 7 bases and 8 bases, there was a span of 20 bases. The CDR3 reads CSAPQAVGGGYTF. CDR3 nucleotide sequence: TGCAGCGCCCCACAAGCGGTCGGGGGCGGCTACACCTTC.